A selection of T cell receptor beta chains follows, all from one sample in a study of shared clonotypes between healthy human individuals. The assay was immunoSEQ multiplex PCR, and TCRdb's table has in-frame clones only and misses some. The sample has approximately 2,000,000 clones, under 95% seen once. Sample: naive CD4+ T cells from PBMCs. These receptors all come from a man younger than 35 in good health. Some clones in this sample may be carry-over from other donors' samples. The CDR3 runs from the conserved cysteine through the conserved F or W. The order of the fields is D gene, clone size, V gene, J gene, CDR3 protein, CDR3 DNA. A D gene is named only where the DNA matches it firmly. Rows may omit the clone size; those that give it use once, few, many or a size class.

>NA|once|TRBV28|TRBJ2-7
CASSFGAVVEQYF
TGTGCCAGCAGTTTCGGGGCAGTGGTGGAGCAGTACTTC
>NA|few|TRBV5-5|TRBJ1-1
CASSLVGGNTEAFF
TGTGCCAGCAGCTTGGTAGGCGGGAACACTGAAGCTTTCTTT
>TRBD1|NA|TRBV28|TRBJ2-7
CASSPTGNLLETDYEQYF
TGTGCCAGCAGCCCGACAGGGAACTTGCTCGAGACAGACTACGAGCAGTACTTC
>NA|NA|TRBV6-6|TRBJ2-4
CASSYSGRGAENIQYF
TGTGCCAGCAGTTACTCGGGTCGAGGGGCAGAAAACATTCAGTACTTC
>TRBD1|NA|TRBV7-2|TRBJ1-2
CASSVRQGRWGYTF
TGTGCCAGCAGCGTTAGACAGGGTAGATGGGGCTACACCTTC
>NA|NA|TRBV5-1|TRBJ2-1
CASSLSGYNEQFF
TGCGCCAGCAGCTTGTCAGGGTACAATGAGCAGTTCTTC
>NA|NA|TRBV2|TRBJ2-2
CASRPWGASGELFF
TGTGCCAGCAGGCCTTGGGGGGCATCCGGGGAGCTGTTTTTT
>NA|few|TRBV5-5|TRBJ1-5
CASSLVGEGNQPQHF
TGTGCCAGCAGCTTGGTGGGAGAGGGCAATCAGCCCCAGCATTTT
>NA|NA|TRBV5-4|TRBJ1-2
CASSLDRGGYGYTF
TGTGCCAGCAGCTTGGATAGGGGGGGCTATGGCTACACCTTC
>TRBD1|NA|TRBV5-1|TRBJ2-7
CASSSTGISYEQYF
TGCGCCAGCAGCTCGACAGGGATCTCCTACGAGCAGTACTTC
>TRBD1|NA|TRBV19|TRBJ1-1
CASSIETTGVAEAFF
TGTGCCAGTAGTATAGAAACGACAGGGGTGGCTGAAGCTTTCTTT
>TRBD1|NA|TRBV29-1|TRBJ2-3
CSVAWGQGPDTQYF
TGCAGCGTTGCCTGGGGACAGGGGCCAGATACGCAGTATTTT
>NA|NA|TRBV27|TRBJ1-2
CASKLAGGYGYTF
TGTGCCAGCAAACTTGCGGGCGGATATGGCTACACCTTC
>NA|NA|TRBV5-1|TRBJ2-3
CASSPLGTGSTDTQYF
TGCGCCAGCAGCCCCCTTGGGACCGGTAGCACAGATACGCAGTATTTT
>TRBD1|NA|TRBV18|TRBJ1-5
CASSPSIPGQNNQPQHF
TGTGCCAGCTCACCCTCTATCCCGGGACAGAACAATCAGCCCCAGCATTTT
>NA|NA|TRBV7-9|TRBJ2-5
CASSADPHGTQYF
TGTGCCAGCAGCGCCGACCCGCACGGTACCCAGTACTTC
>NA|NA|TRBV6-1|TRBJ2-1
CASASSRAPYNEQFF
TGTGCCAGCGCGTCCTCGCGGGCCCCCTACAATGAGCAGTTCTTC
>TRBD2|NA|TRBV5-1|TRBJ2-1
CASSLTLAGAANEQFF
TGCGCCAGCAGCTTAACACTAGCGGGAGCGGCAAATGAGCAGTTCTTC
>NA|once|TRBV14|TRBJ2-3
CASSRHTDTQYF
TGTGCCAGCAGCCGGCACACAGATACGCAGTATTTT
>TRBD1|NA|TRBV7-9|TRBJ2-2
CASTDRGNTGELFF
TGTGCCAGCACCGACAGGGGAAACACCGGGGAGCTGTTTTTT
>NA|few|TRBV28|TRBJ1-1
CASKGSTEAFF
TGTGCCAGCAAGGGGAGTACTGAAGCTTTCTTT
>TRBD1|NA|TRBV28|TRBJ1-6
CASREQGVGNSPLHF
TGTGCCAGCAGGGAACAGGGGGTGGGCAATTCACCCCTCCACTTT
>NA|NA|TRBV28|TRBJ2-3
CASSLILGRDTDTQYF
TGTGCCAGCAGCCTGATTTTGGGGAGAGACACAGATACGCAGTATTTT
>TRBD1|NA|TRBV5-6|TRBJ2-3
CASSLQGADTQYF
TGTGCCAGCAGCTTACAGGGGGCAGATACGCAGTATTTT
>NA|NA|TRBV19|TRBJ1-1
CASSRPGQLNTEAFF
TGTGCCAGTAGTAGACCTGGACAGTTGAACACTGAAGCTTTCTTT
>NA|NA|TRBV5-1|TRBJ1-2
CASSGKDTEGDGYTF
TGCGCCAGCAGCGGAAAAGACACCGAGGGTGATGGCTACACCTTC
>NA|NA|TRBV28|TRBJ2-7
CASGAGTYEQYF
TGTGCCAGTGGGGCCGGTACCTACGAGCAGTACTTC
>TRBD1|once|TRBV9|TRBJ1-2
CASSVGQGRRGYTF
TGTGCCAGCAGCGTGGGACAGGGAAGGAGGGGCTACACCTTC
>NA|few|TRBV7-2|TRBJ2-1
CASSLGWGSQQRYNEQFF
TGTGCCAGCAGCTTAGGGTGGGGGTCACAGCAGAGGTACAATGAGCAGTTCTTC
>NA|NA|TRBV11-2|TRBJ1-6
CASSPRGRHNSPLHF
TGTGCCAGCAGCCCTAGAGGCCGGCATAATTCACCCCTCCACTTT
>NA|NA|TRBV2|TRBJ1-5
CASSSGQLHQPQHF
TGTGCCAGCAGTTCCGGACAACTCCATCAGCCCCAGCATTTT
>TRBD2|NA|TRBV5-4|TRBJ2-1
CASNLGGRDEQFF
TGTGCCAGCAATCTTGGTGGGAGGGATGAGCAGTTCTTC
>NA|NA|TRBV7-3|TRBJ1-5
CASSFAGGDQPQHF
TGTGCCAGCAGCTTTGCCGGGGGGGACCAGCCCCAGCATTTT
>TRBD2|once|TRBV4-1|TRBJ2-5
CASSPSSGAGEYETQYF
TGCGCCAGCAGCCCGAGTAGTGGAGCGGGAGAATATGAGACCCAGTACTTC
>NA|NA|TRBV27|TRBJ1-3
CASRSAGNTIYF
TGTGCCAGCAGGTCGGCTGGAAACACCATATATTTT
>NA|NA|TRBV10-3|TRBJ2-5
CAISDLQETQYF
TGTGCCATCAGTGACCTACAAGAGACCCAGTACTTC
>NA|NA|TRBV28|TRBJ1-4
CASSFNWDLHQKLFF
TGTGCCAGCAGCTTTAATTGGGACCTGCATCAAAAACTGTTTTTT
>NA|NA|TRBV27|TRBJ2-2
CASSFFGRVAGELFF
TGTGCCAGCAGTTTTTTCGGGAGAGTCGCCGGGGAGCTGTTTTTT
>TRBD1|NA|TRBV30|TRBJ1-2
CASDRGQAPLYGYTF
TGTGCCTCCGACCGGGGACAGGCCCCCCTCTATGGCTACACCTTC
>TRBD1|NA|TRBV7-2|TRBJ2-6
CASTHGMGQGANVLTF
TGTGCCAGCACCCACGGTATGGGACAGGGGGCCAACGTCCTGACTTTC
>NA|NA|TRBV5-5|TRBJ1-5
CASSLITDQPQHF
TGTGCCAGCAGCTTAATCACTGATCAGCCCCAGCATTTT
>NA|NA|TRBV28|TRBJ2-5
CASRPYGKVRETQYF
TGTGCCAGCAGGCCTTACGGAAAAGTGAGAGAGACCCAGTACTTC
>NA|few|TRBV2|TRBJ1-4
CASSHNEKLFF
TGTGCCAGCAGTCATAATGAAAAACTGTTTTTT
>NA|NA|TRBV28|TRBJ2-1
CASSFVYNEQFF
TGTGCCAGCAGTTTTGTCTACAATGAGCAGTTCTTC
>NA|NA|TRBV7-9|TRBJ1-1
CASSSAPRTEAFF
TGTGCCAGCAGTTCCGCCCCGCGGACTGAAGCTTTCTTT
>NA|NA|TRBV5-4|TRBJ1-2
CASSLGDRRNYGYTF
TGTGCCAGCAGCTTGGGGGACCGTCGGAACTATGGCTACACCTTC
>NA|once|TRBV5-6|TRBJ1-2
CASSLYDPARNYGYTF
TGTGCCAGCAGCTTGTATGATCCCGCCCGGAACTATGGCTACACCTTC
>NA|NA|TRBV2|TRBJ2-6
CASSEARGSGANVLTF
TGTGCCAGCAGTGAAGCGAGGGGGTCAGGGGCCAACGTCCTGACTTTC
>NA|NA|TRBV11-2|TRBJ1-1
CASSLVGSLSEAFF
TGTGCCAGCAGCTTAGTTGGCAGCCTAAGTGAAGCTTTCTTT
>TRBD1|NA|TRBV27|TRBJ2-2
CASSWDSRNTGELFF
TGTGCCAGCAGTTGGGACAGTCGGAACACCGGGGAGCTGTTTTTT
>NA|NA|TRBV29-1|TRBJ1-2
CSVARGSYGYTF
TGCAGCGTCGCCCGGGGATCCTATGGCTACACCTTC
>TRBD1|NA|TRBV5-1|TRBJ1-1
CASSVYRGTEAFF
TGCGCCAGCAGCGTTTACAGGGGTACTGAAGCTTTCTTT
>TRBD2|NA|TRBV6-1|TRBJ2-3
CASSARSGSGDTQYF
TGTGCCAGCAGTGCAAGGAGCGGGAGCGGAGATACGCAGTATTTT
>TRBD1|NA|TRBV5-1|TRBJ1-1
CASSLLTGGNTEAFF
TGCGCCAGCAGCCTCCTTACAGGGGGCAACACTGAAGCTTTCTTT